The source of this TCR beta chain is a study of OX40 agonist ivuxolimab in advanced cancers. TCRdb's table, derived via immunoSEQ multiplex PCR, lists solely in-frame clones and lacks some. The sample holds 55,000 to 75,000 clones, more than 80% seen once. Trimming stripped 4 bases from V and 1 base from J, with 9 bases between. The CDR3 has 14 amino acids. Germline assignment: CDR1 SGHTA and CDR2 FQGTGA. The V and J genes are TRBV7-3 and TRBJ2-3, with D unclear. This sequence was found in an adult with an advanced solid tumor such as melanoma, head and neck, liver or kidney cancer. The specimen comprised CD4+ or CD8+ T cells sorted from blood, sampled in a trial of the OX40 agonist ivuxolimab. In nucleotides, the CDR3 is TGTGCCAGCAGCTCCCTTGGGGGCACAGATACGCAGTATTTT. It encodes CASSSLGGTDTQYF.